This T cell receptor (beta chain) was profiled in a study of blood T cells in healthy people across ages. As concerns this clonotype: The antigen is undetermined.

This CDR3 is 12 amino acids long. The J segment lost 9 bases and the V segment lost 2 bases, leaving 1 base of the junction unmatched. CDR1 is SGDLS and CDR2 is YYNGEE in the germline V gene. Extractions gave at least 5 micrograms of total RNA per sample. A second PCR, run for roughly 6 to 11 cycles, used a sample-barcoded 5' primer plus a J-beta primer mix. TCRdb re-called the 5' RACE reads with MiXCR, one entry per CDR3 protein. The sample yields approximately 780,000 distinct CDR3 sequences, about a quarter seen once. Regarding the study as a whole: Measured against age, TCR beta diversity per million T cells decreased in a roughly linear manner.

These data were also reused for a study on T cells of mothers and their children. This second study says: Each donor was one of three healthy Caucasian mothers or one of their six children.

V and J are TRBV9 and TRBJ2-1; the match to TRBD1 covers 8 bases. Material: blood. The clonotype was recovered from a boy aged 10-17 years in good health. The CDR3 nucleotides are TGTGCCAGCAGCGTGACAGGGGCTGAGCAGTTCTTC. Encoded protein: CASSVTGAEQFF.